This entry lists 16 T cell receptor beta chains sequenced from one sample in a study of circulating CD8 cells and anti-PD-1 response in melanoma. Each library started from 15 ng of total RNA using the QIAseq Immune Repertoire TCR panel. TCRdb itself ran the reads through MiXCR, one entry per CDR3 protein. Here the sample spans approximately 320 distinct CDR3 sequences, less than 9.5% being singletons. Four subsets defined by PD-1 and/or TIGIT were sorted from live CD3+CD8+TCRalphabeta+ cells. This material consisted of CD8+ T cells from PBMCs, taken at baseline or after one month of anti-PD-1 therapy (not recorded which). These receptors were obtained from a human donor with melanoma.

This rearrangement joins TRBV27 to TRBJ2-7; 9 bases fit TRBD1. CDR3 length: 15 residues. With 5 bases clipped from V and 4 bases from J, the junction kept 9 bases outside the gene matches. Germline-derived CDR1 and CDR2 are MNHEY and SMNVEV (reference sequence). The CDR3 loop reads CASSPRDRVKYEQYF. In DNA form, the CDR3 reads TGTGCCAGCAGTCCCCGGGACAGGGTGAAGTACGAGCAGTACTTC.

In its sample, this clonotype is large (0.1 to 1%). The chain is built from TRBV24-1 and TRBJ2-7; perhaps TRBD1 as D (5 bases). V lost 3 bases and J 3 bases, leaving 14 bases between the germline ends. There are 15 residues in the CDR3. The V gene's germline CDR1 is KGHDR and CDR2 SFDVKD. The CDR3 spells CATSDPDSGFYEQYF. CDR3 in DNA: TGTGCCACCAGTGATCCCGACTCAGGGTTCTACGAGCAGTACTTC.

By share of the sample, this clonotype is large. This chain uses TRBV7-8 with TRBJ2-1; D may be TRBD2 (6 bases). V gave up 1 base and J gave up 5 bases, with 15 bases separating them. CDR1 and CDR2 (germline): SGHVS, FQNEAQ. The CDR3 spans 16 residues. The CDR3 sequence is CASSLGNGGINNEQFF. The DNA of the CDR3 is TGTGCCAGCAGCTTAGGTAATGGAGGGATCAACAATGAGCAGTTCTTC.

This clonotype ranks as large. This chain joins TRBV2 and TRBJ2-7; the D gene is possibly TRBD1 (6 bases). This CDR3 region has 14 residues. Germline V gene data show CDR1 as SNHLY and CDR2 as FYNNEI. V gave up 4 bases and J gave up 4 bases, with 14 bases separating them. CDR3 DNA: TGTGCCAGCAGTGGTCAGGGGCAGAGGTACGAGCAGTACTTC. Residues: CASSGQGQRYEQYF.

This clonotype is termed medium-sized. The chain has TRBV27 and TRBJ2-7; TRBD1 or TRBD2 may be the D gene (5 bases each). CDR1 MNHEY and CDR2 SMNVEV come from the germline V gene (reference sequence). The CDR3 totals 13 residues. V was cut by 2 bases and J by 1 base, with 6 bases left in between. The CDR3 is CASSLGGSYEQYF. The CDR3 nucleotides are TGTGCCAGCAGTTTAGGGGGTTCCTACGAGCAGTACTTC.

By proportion, this clonotype is large. CDR3 region: CSVTGGARNTEAFF. CDR3 sequence (DNA): TGCAGCGTAACAGGGGGCGCGAGGAACACTGAAGCTTTCTTT. The chain has TRBV29-1 and TRBJ1-1, with TRBD1 matching over 9 bases. Germline V gives CDR1 SQVTM, CDR2 ANQGSEA. The CDR3 sequence is 14 residues long. V gave up 6 bases and J gave up 1 base; unmatched junction bases: 6.

By share, this clonotype counts as large. The chain employs TRBV29-1 and TRBJ2-4; no definite D call. The CDR3 extends over 11 amino acids. Trimming pared 3 bases from V and 8 bases from J, leaving 8 bases between. Per the germline V gene, CDR1 is SQVTM and CDR2 is ANQGSEA. The CDR3 region is CSVDYADIQYF. The CDR3 nucleotides are TGCAGCGTTGATTACGCAGACATTCAGTACTTC.

Sample share makes this clonotype medium-sized. The chain couples TRBV14 to TRBJ2-2, with D possibly being TRBD1 or TRBD2 (6 bases each). The germline CDR1 and CDR2 sequences are SGHDN and FVKESK. V shed 0 bases and J shed 4 bases, with 9 bases lying between them. This CDR3 spans 15 amino acids. DNA of the CDR3: TGTGCCAGCAGCCAAGATTGGGGGGCCACCGGGGAGCTGTTTTTT. This translates into CASSQDWGATGELFF.

This clonotype is classed as large. The rearrangement links TRBV5-6 to TRBJ2-7, with D uncertain. The CDR3 totals 14 residues. Deletions cut 2 bases from V and 5 bases from J, with 14 bases between. The V gene's germline CDR1 is SGHDT and CDR2 YYEEEE. The CDR3 is CASSFTGSRHEQYF. The CDR3 DNA reads as TGTGCCAGCAGCTTTACCGGTAGTCGTCACGAGCAGTACTTC.

By share, this clonotype ranks as large. The chain joins TRBV28 to TRBJ2-3, with 9 nucleotides matching TRBD2. J was trimmed by 3 bases and V by 3 bases; bases with no gene match: 1. This CDR3 contains 14 residues. The germline gives CDR1 MDHEN, CDR2 SYDVKM. The DNA of the CDR3 is TGTGCCAGCAGTTTCCTAGCGGGAACAGATACGCAGTATTTT. Its translation: CASSFLAGTDTQYF.

This clonotype is medium-sized (0.01 to 0.1%) within its sample. The rearrangement uses TRBV20-1 and TRBJ1-5; unclear D gene. The CDR3 is 15 amino acids. The germline V gene encodes CDR1 DFQATT and CDR2 SNEGSKA (reference sequence). V was pared by 2 bases and J by 7 bases, with 18 bases between. The CDR3 reads CSARSDGVSGQPQHF. The CDR3 region has the DNA TGCAGTGCTAGAAGTGATGGTGTAAGCGGGCAGCCCCAGCATTTT.

By share of the sample, this clonotype is large. The chain has TRBV29-1 and TRBJ2-5; TRBD1 aligns across 9 bases. CDR1 is SQVTM, CDR2 ANQGSEA, per germline. The CDR3 is 15 amino acids. Trimming took 3 bases from V and 1 from J; bases not matched to a gene: 6. CDR3 coding DNA: TGCAGCGTTGACGGGACAGGGAAACCCCAAGAGACCCAGTACTTC. Protein product: CSVDGTGKPQETQYF.

About this clonotype: It differs at one base from a far larger clone, so likely a read error. The V call is TRBV5-6, the J call TRBJ2-1; 8 nucleotides align to TRBD1. The CDR3 has 15 amino acids. Germline V gene data show CDR1 as SGHDT and CDR2 as YYEEEE. The trim removed 8 bases at V and 5 bases at J, leaving 12 bases unmatched. CDR3 sequence reads: CASNAPGGTNNEQFF. CDR3 coding DNA: TGTGCCAGTAATGCCCCAGGGGGCACCAACAATGAGCAGTTCTTC.

This clonotype is large by share. This CDR3 reads CASTQQAGANVLTF. CDR3 coding DNA: TGTGCCAGCACCCAGCAAGCTGGGGCCAACGTCCTGACTTTC. The chain carries TRBV28 and TRBJ2-6; no clear D gene. Germline V gene lookup returns CDR1 MDHEN and CDR2 SYDVKM. The CDR3 consists of 14 residues. V lost 7 bases to trimming and J lost 2 bases, with 9 bases between them.

By share, this clonotype counts as large. The chain employs TRBV19 and TRBJ2-7; D tentatively fits TRBD1 or TRBD2 (5 bases each). CDR1 is LNHDA, CDR2 SQIVND, per germline (reference sequence). The CDR3 runs to 15 residues. Trimming pared 4 bases from V and 5 bases from J, leaving 18 bases between. Here the CDR3 DNA reads TGTGCCAGTAGTACCACACGGGACCCACGGAACGAGCAGTACTTC. Its protein is CASSTTRDPRNEQYF.

In this sample, this clonotype is hyperexpanded (1% or more). This chain uses TRBV28 with TRBJ2-2; 8 nucleotides line up with TRBD1. The V gene end was trimmed by 6 bases and the J gene end by 4 bases; junction bases not matched to a gene: 13. Germline V lookup: CDR1 MDHEN, CDR2 SYDVKM. The CDR3 is 17 amino acids. The CDR3 coding sequence is TGTGCCAGCAGCGGTTGGGCGGACAGGGTGACCACCGGGGAGCTGTTTTTT. It specifies CASSGWADRVTTGELFF.